This T cell receptor beta chain was sequenced in a study of PD-1 blockade in mismatch repair-deficient tumors. Overall study: Enrolled about 2012-2016, patients had progressing, pretreated mismatch repair-deficient cancers of about a dozen types.

V shed 3 bases and J shed 2 bases, with 4 bases lying between them. This CDR3 comprises 12 residues. Germline V CDR1 and CDR2: SGHAT, FQNNGV. General study results and limits: After pembrolizumab, tumor-resident clones rose rapidly, then generally contracted before radiologic responses.

Profiling relied on immunoSEQ multiplex PCR, and the TCRdb table lists in-frame clones only, not all of them. In the table there are tens of thousands of clones, nearly 85% of which are singletons. As regards this clone: Its cognate antigen is unknown.

This receptor was taken from an adult with mismatch repair-deficient cancer. The sequenced sample was peripheral blood, obtained 12 weeks after starting pembrolizumab. The gene calls are TRBV11-2 and TRBJ1-1; D gene ambiguous. The CDR3 is CASSFENTEAFF. DNA of the CDR3: TGTGCCAGCAGCTTCGAAAACACTGAAGCTTTCTTT.